These 32 T cell receptor beta chains were sequenced from one sample in a study of CD8+CD57+ T cells in acquired aplastic anemia. TCR beta VDJ and CDR3 were profiled, and genomic DNA was the template. MiXCR was run by TCRdb on the reads, yielding one entry per CDR3 protein. The sample holds about 470,000 distinct CDR3 sequences, roughly 34% seen once. All patients picked for sequencing had shown, by flow cytometry, an expansion of CD8+CD57+ cells. Sequences were obtained from sorted CD4+, CD8+, or CD8+CD57+ T cells (not recorded which) from PBMCs. These receptors came from a human donor with aplastic anemia.

This clonotype appeared a few times. V is TRBV11-2 and J is TRBJ2-7; possibly TRBD1 for D (6 bases). CDR3 length: 17 amino acids. Germline lookup yields CDR1 SGHAT and CDR2 FQNNGV. V was cut by 1 base and J by 6 bases, with 22 bases left in between. This chain's CDR3 is CASSLGLQGGAPGEQYF. CDR3 sequence (DNA): TGTGCCAGCAGCTTAGGACTACAAGGGGGAGCCCCCGGCGAGCAGTACTTC.

There are a few counts of this clonotype. The chain employs TRBV19 and TRBJ2-7, with D maybe TRBD2 (6 bases). Trimming pared 3 bases from V and 6 bases from J, leaving 21 bases between. Germline V gene data show CDR1 as LNHDA and CDR2 as SQIVND (reference sequence). The CDR3 is made up of 16 amino acids. The CDR3 here is CASSMGRGLLGSEQYF. The CDR3 DNA reads as TGTGCCAGTAGTATGGGTAGGGGCCTCCTCGGGAGCGAGCAGTACTTC. Supplemented by reference TRBV19 and TRBJ2-7, the full variable domain reads DGGITQSPKYLFRKEGQNVTLSCEQNLNHDAMYWYRQDPGQGLRLIYYSQIVNDFQKGDIAEGYSVSREKKESFPLTVTSAQKNPTAFYLCASSMGRGLLGSEQYFGPGTRLTVT.

This clonotype was counted only a few times. V is TRBV30 and J is TRBJ1-2; D is unclear. The germline V and J ends were trimmed by 8 bases and 4 bases, with 11 bases remaining between them. Germline CDR1 GTSNPN, CDR2 SVGIG (reference sequence). This CDR3 spans 11 amino acids. CDR3 loop: CAGQRTYGYTF. The CDR3, as DNA: TGTGCCGGTCAAAGGACCTATGGCTACACCTTC. Full variable domain (remainder filled in from reference TRBV30 and TRBJ1-2): SQTIHQWPATLVQPVGSPLSLECTVEGTSNPNLYWYRQAAGRGLQLLFYSVGIGQISSEVPQNLSASRPQDRQFILSSKKLLLSDSGFYLCAGQRTYGYTFGSGTRLTVV.

This clonotype was counted between two and nine times. V usage is TRBV18 and J usage is TRBJ1-5, with TRBD1 identical over 10 bases. Germline assignment: CDR1 KGHSH and CDR2 LQKENI. The CDR3 totals 15 residues. With 6 bases clipped from V and 7 bases from J, the junction kept 9 bases outside the gene matches. In nucleotides, the CDR3 is TGTGCCAGCTCGTATTTGGGGACAGGGGCACAGCCCCAGCATTTT. Encoded protein: CASSYLGTGAQPQHF.

The chain joins TRBV25-1 to TRBJ2-1, with no clear D. The CDR3 is 15 residues long. Germline-derived CDR1 and CDR2 are MGHDK and SYGVNS. With 6 bases removed from V and 5 bases from J, the gap between germline ends came to 17 bases. In nucleotides, the CDR3 is TGTGCCAGCAGAAGAAGTACAGCGATAGACAATGAGCAGTTCTTC. The encoded protein is CASRRSTAIDNEQFF.

At least ten counts were recorded for this clonotype. The V and J genes are TRBV25-1 and TRBJ1-4, with D possibly TRBD1 on 6 matching bases. Germline values: CDR1 MGHDK, CDR2 SYGVNS. V lost 2 bases and J 6 bases, leaving 7 bases between the germline ends. The CDR3 has 13 amino acids. Here the CDR3 DNA reads TGTGCCAGCAGTGAACGGACAGATGAAAAACTGTTTTTT. As protein: CASSERTDEKLFF. Full variable domain (missing parts from reference TRBV25-1 and TRBJ1-4): EADIYQTPRYLVIGTGKKITLECSQTMGHDKMYWYQQDPGMELHLIHYSYGVNSTEKGDLSSESTVSRIRTEHFPLTLESARPSHTSQYLCASSERTDEKLFFGSGTQLSVL.

This clonotype was recorded many times. The chain recombines TRBV20-1 with TRBJ1-2; D is perhaps TRBD1 (6 bases). CDR1 and CDR2 (germline): DFQATT, SNEGSKA (reference sequence). This CDR3 comprises 14 residues. V lost 0 bases and J 3 bases, leaving 11 bases between the germline ends. In DNA form, the CDR3 reads TGCAGTGCTAGAGAGGGGGCAGGGTACTATGGCTACACCTTC. This gives the protein CSAREGAGYYGYTF.

This clonotype was recorded many times. This chain joins TRBV19 and TRBJ1-2; TRBD1 matches at 8 bases. V dropped 5 bases and J dropped 4; count of bases not matched to a gene: 6. The V gene's germline CDR1 is LNHDA and CDR2 SQIVND (reference sequence). This CDR3 comprises 14 residues. The CDR3 sequence: CASSAGQEGYGYTF. CDR3 DNA sequence: TGTGCCAGTAGTGCGGGACAGGAAGGCTATGGCTACACCTTC.

This clonotype was counted ten times or more. The chain is built from TRBV29-1 and TRBJ1-3; D ambiguous. Germline V gene lookup returns CDR1 SQVTM and CDR2 ANQGSEA. V dropped 5 bases and J dropped 0 bases, with 8 bases sitting between them. The CDR3 length is 13 residues. CDR3 in amino acids: CSVKSDSGNTIYF. In nucleotides, the CDR3 is TGCAGCGTTAAGTCGGACTCTGGAAACACCATATATTTT.

This sequence joins TRBV24-1 and TRBJ1-6, with D maybe TRBD1 (5 bases). Germline V gene lookup returns CDR1 KGHDR and CDR2 SFDVKD. The ends were cut back, 11 bases at V and 5 bases at J, with 12 bases in the middle. There are 13 residues in the CDR3. The CDR3 reads CASRGLDNSPLHF. The DNA of the CDR3 is TGTGCCAGCCGGGGACTGGATAATTCACCCCTCCACTTT.

This clonotype was seen many times. The chain carries TRBV20-1 and TRBJ2-7; 7 bases match TRBD2. J gave up 0 bases and V 4 bases, and 6 bases lay outside the gene matches. Germline-derived CDR1 and CDR2 are DFQATT and SNEGSKA (reference sequence). The CDR3 sequence is 14 residues long. In nucleotides, the CDR3 is TGCAGTGCTAAAGTCGGCGGGAGCTCCTACGAGCAGTACTTC. This translates into CSAKVGGSSYEQYF.

V is TRBV19 and J is TRBJ1-1; D may be TRBD1 (5 bases). CDR1 is LNHDA and CDR2 is SQIVND in the germline V gene (reference sequence). V was shortened by 7 bases and J by 1 base, with 13 bases between the two germline ends. The CDR3 extends over 14 amino acids. The CDR3, as DNA: TGTGCCAGTACCCCGGGGCAGGGGAACACTGAAGCTTTCTTT. Translated: CASTPGQGNTEAFF.

This clonotype was counted many times. The V and J genes are TRBV10-3 and TRBJ1-2; a weak D match, TRBD1 (6 bases). V lost 7 bases and J lost 8, with 14 bases in between. The CDR3 has 12 residues. CDR1 and CDR2 from the germline V gene are ENHRY and SYGVKD. CDR3 in DNA: TGTGCCATCACCAGGGCAGGGGAAGGCTACACCTTC. Encoded protein: CAITRAGEGYTF.

The rearrangement links TRBV10-3 to TRBJ2-7; possibly TRBD1 for D (6 bases). Germline V gives CDR1 ENHRY, CDR2 SYGVKD. The CDR3 length is 13 residues. With 9 bases removed from V and 3 bases from J, the gap between germline ends came to 15 bases. Here the CDR3 DNA reads TGTGCCATAAACGGAGGCAGGGGCTACGAGCAGTACTTC. As protein: CAINGGRGYEQYF.

This clonotype was picked up many times. This chain uses TRBV19 with TRBJ1-1; D is unclear. V was cut by 3 bases and J by 5 bases, with 4 bases left in between. The length of the CDR3 is 11 residues. CDR1 and CDR2 from the germline V gene are LNHDA and SQIVND (reference sequence). DNA of the CDR3: TGTGCCAGTAGTATCTGGACTGAAGCTTTCTTT. As protein: CASSIWTEAFF.

Only a few counts were recorded for this clonotype. The chain recombines TRBV20-1 with TRBJ1-1; a weak D match, TRBD1 (6 bases). The CDR3 contains 15 residues. V shed 1 base and J shed 1 base, with 13 bases lying between them. CDR1 is DFQATT and CDR2 is SNEGSKA in the germline V gene (reference sequence). DNA of the CDR3: TGCAGTGCTAGAGGTCCGGGACAAAGGAACACTGAAGCTTTCTTT. Translation gives CSARGPGQRNTEAFF.

DNA of the CDR3: TGTGCCAGCAGATTAGAAAAAGGGGAAGATACGCAGTATTTT. Amino acid sequence: CASRLEKGEDTQYF. The chain employs TRBV7-3 and TRBJ2-3; the D gene is possibly TRBD1 (5 bases). Germline CDR1 is SGHTA and CDR2 is FQGTGA. The ends were cut back, 6 bases at V and 5 bases at J, with 15 bases in the middle. The CDR3 is 14 amino acids.

V usage is TRBV30 and J usage is TRBJ2-3, with D maybe TRBD2 (6 bases). Trimming took 3 bases from V and 2 from J, leaving 12 bases between them. Germline assignment: CDR1 GTSNPN and CDR2 SVGIG (reference sequence). This CDR3 contains 14 residues. Here the CDR3 DNA reads TGTGCCTGGAGAGGCGGGGCGTACACAGATACGCAGTATTTT. Its translation: CAWRGGAYTDTQYF.

This chain uses TRBV11-2 with TRBJ1-2; D may be TRBD1 (5 bases). The ends were cut back, 9 bases at V and 2 bases at J, with 16 bases in the middle. In germline, CDR1 is SGHAT, CDR2 FQNNGV. The CDR3 has 14 amino acids. CDR3 residues: CASEQAGANYGYTF. CDR3 DNA sequence: TGTGCCAGTGAACAGGCCGGGGCCAACTATGGCTACACCTTC.

The V and J genes are TRBV25-1 and TRBJ1-5; 7 bases line up with TRBD1. This CDR3 has 15 residues. Germline CDR1 is MGHDK and CDR2 is SYGVNS. V shed 5 bases, J shed 6 bases, and the junction held 10 bases outside the gene matches. Here the CDR3 DNA reads TGTGCCAGCAGTCTCGGACAGGTTCTCAGTCAGCCCCAGCATTTT. Translation: CASSLGQVLSQPQHF.

The chain has TRBV6-1 and TRBJ1-6; the D gene is possibly TRBD1 (6 bases). This CDR3 is 12 amino acids long. Germline V gene data show CDR1 as MNHNS and CDR2 as SASEGT. V dropped 8 bases and J dropped 7 bases, with 9 bases sitting between them. The chain's CDR3 is CASQGRNSPLHF. The CDR3 bases are TGTGCCAGCCAGGGGCGGAATTCACCCCTCCACTTT.

At least ten counts were recorded for this clonotype. The rearrangement links TRBV19 to TRBJ1-2; 7 nucleotides align to TRBD1. Germline-derived CDR1 and CDR2 are LNHDA and SQIVND (reference sequence). The ends lost 7 bases at V and 3 bases at J; junction bases unmatched: 11. The CDR3 has 15 residues. The CDR3 DNA reads as TGTGCCAGTACCCTTACCCCCGGGACAGACTATGGCTACACCTTC. This gives the protein CASTLTPGTDYGYTF. The entire variable domain, with the rest obtained from reference TRBV19 and TRBJ1-2, is as follows: DGGITQSPKYLFRKEGQNVTLSCEQNLNHDAMYWYRQDPGQGLRLIYYSQIVNDFQKGDIAEGYSVSREKKESFPLTVTSAQKNPTAFYLCASTLTPGTDYGYTFGSGTRLTVV.

At least ten counts were recorded for this clonotype. This chain links TRBV12-3 or TRBV12-4 with TRBJ1-5; D gene uncertain. V was clipped by 6 bases and J by 7 bases, with 10 bases between them. CDR3 length: 12 residues. The CDR3 protein is CASSSSSQPQHF. CDR3 DNA sequence: TGTGCCAGCAGCTCTTCCTCCCAGCCCCAGCATTTT.

This clonotype was recorded at least ten times. V and J are TRBV30 and TRBJ1-2; TRBD1 matches 11 bases. V gave up 4 bases and J gave up 8 bases; unmatched junction bases: 6. This CDR3 comprises 13 residues. Germline CDR1 is GTSNPN and CDR2 is SVGIG (reference sequence). In DNA form, the CDR3 reads TGTGCCTGGACCACGGACAGGGGGCTGGGCTACACCTTC. This translates into CAWTTDRGLGYTF.

The chain links TRBV5-1 to TRBJ1-6; D is perhaps TRBD1 (6 bases). The CDR3 has 16 amino acids. The V end lost 5 bases, the J end lost 3 bases, and 15 bases lay between the germline ends. CDR1 is SGHRS, CDR2 YFSETQ, per germline. As DNA, the CDR3 is TGCGCCAGCAGGAAAGGACAGTTATACTATAATTCACCCCTCCACTTT. Translated, it gives CASRKGQLYYNSPLHF. The whole variable domain, remainder taken from reference TRBV5-1 and TRBJ1-6, is KAGVTQTPRYLIKTRGQQVTLSCSPISGHRSVSWYQQTPGQGLQFLFEYFSETQRNKGNFPGRFSGRQFSNSRSEMNVSTLELGDSALYLCASRKGQLYYNSPLHFGNGTRLTVT.

A few counts support this clonotype. V usage is TRBV30 and J usage is TRBJ1-2; D remains ambiguous. Germline values: CDR1 GTSNPN, CDR2 SVGIG (reference sequence). The CDR3 contains 13 residues. The V end was cut by 3 bases, the J end by 5 bases, with 13 bases between. The CDR3 loop reads CAWREGSFYGYTF. Here the CDR3 DNA reads TGTGCCTGGAGAGAGGGAAGTTTTTATGGCTACACCTTC.

This clonotype appeared a few times. V usage is TRBV20-1 and J usage is TRBJ2-2; no firm D call. This CDR3 is 14 amino acids long. The germline V gene has CDR1 DFQATT and CDR2 SNEGSKA (reference sequence). V dropped 8 bases and J dropped 0 bases, with 13 bases sitting between them. The CDR3 loop reads CSTTGKTNTGELFF. The CDR3 DNA is TGCAGTACAACGGGCAAGACGAACACCGGGGAGCTGTTTTTT.

The gene calls are TRBV9 and TRBJ2-7; D is perhaps TRBD1 (6 bases). The CDR3 is made up of 18 amino acids. Germline CDR1 and CDR2: SGDLS and YYNGEE. V was shortened by 4 bases and J by 0 bases, with 23 bases between the two germline ends. CDR3 region: CASSRRSLRGRSSYEQYF. The DNA for the CDR3 is TGTGCCAGCAGCCGTAGGTCCCTCAGGGGCCGGAGCTCCTACGAGCAGTACTTC.

The chain employs TRBV27 and TRBJ1-2; D remains ambiguous. Germline CDR1 is MNHEY and CDR2 is SMNVEV (reference sequence). The CDR3 spans 18 residues. V was pared by 6 bases and J by 4 bases, with 27 bases between. The CDR3 DNA sequence: TGTGCCAGCAGAACTCCGGGTCGCCCGGGCTCCGGGTCCTATGGCTACACCTTC. Amino acid sequence: CASRTPGRPGSGSYGYTF.

This clonotype was observed many times. This chain uses TRBV14 with TRBJ2-7; the D gene is possibly TRBD2 (6 bases). The germline V and J ends were trimmed by 6 bases and 5 bases, with 11 bases remaining between them. The CDR3 extends over 12 amino acids. Germline V lookup: CDR1 SGHDN, CDR2 FVKESK. CDR3 protein: CASSRLVNEQYF. CDR3 bases: TGTGCCAGCAGTCGACTAGTAAACGAGCAGTACTTC.

This clonotype has a handful of counts. V and J are TRBV5-1 and TRBJ1-1, with D perhaps matching TRBD1 (5 bases). The CDR3 contains 14 residues. Germline V gene sequence: CDR1 SGHRS, CDR2 YFSETQ. The germline V and J ends were trimmed by 0 bases and 8 bases, with 14 bases remaining between them. The CDR3 DNA is TGCGCCAGCAGCTTGGTTACTGACAGTTCCGAAGCTTTCTTT. It yields the protein CASSLVTDSSEAFF.

This clonotype has a handful of counts. The chain uses TRBV19 and TRBJ1-4; 7 bases fit TRBD1. This CDR3 spans 16 amino acids. V lost 7 bases and J lost 4; bases outside the gene matches: 12. The germline V gene has CDR1 LNHDA and CDR2 SQIVND (reference sequence). CDR3 sequence (DNA): TGTGCCAGTACCACCCGGACAGGATTACATAATGAAAAACTGTTTTTT. This codes for CASTTRTGLHNEKLFF.